These 2 T cell receptor beta chains came from one sample sequenced in a study of T cell responses to AZD1222 COVID-19 vaccine. Repertoires were generated with immunoSEQ multiplex PCR, while TCRdb's copy carries only in-frame clones and drops some. The repertoire holds 100,000 to 150,000 clones, with about 87% as singletons. The sample consisted of peripheral blood, taken on day 0 of AZD1222 vaccination. The receptor source for this set is an adult in good health.

This chain joins TRBV27 and TRBJ1-6; D not certain. This CDR3 has 13 residues. The germline V gene has CDR1 MNHEY and CDR2 SMNVEV (reference sequence). The V end was cut by 5 bases, the J end by 10 bases, with 12 bases between. DNA of the CDR3: TGTGCCAGCAGTCCAGGACGGCGGTCACCCCTCCACTTT. The encoded protein is CASSPGRRSPLHF.

This rearrangement joins TRBV7-2 to TRBJ2-7; 9 nucleotides align to TRBD1. V dropped 4 bases and J dropped 4; count of bases not matched to a gene: 5. The germline gives CDR1 SGHTA, CDR2 FQGNSA. The CDR3 is 14 residues long. CDR3 loop: CASSSGQGGYEQYF. As DNA, the CDR3 is TGTGCCAGCAGCTCGGGACAGGGTGGTTACGAGCAGTACTTC.